This T cell receptor (beta chain) was found in a study of cytomegalovirus exposure and HLA in healthy donors. V shed 8 bases and J 5 bases; nucleotides not matched to a gene: 9. Germline CDR1 reads MDHEN; CDR2 reads SYDVKM. CDR3 size: 14 residues. The PCR employed 60 Vbeta primers together with 13 Jbeta primers. Profiling relied on immunoSEQ multiplex PCR, and the TCRdb table lists in-frame clones only, not all of them. The sample has approximately 140,000 clones, approximately 72% seen once. This sequence joins TRBV28 and TRBJ2-3; 8 bases map to TRBD1. The receptor's source is a woman aged 55-70 years in good health and CMV-seronegative. The source material was PBMCs. The CDR3 protein is CASQSQGAGDTQYF. CDR3 sequence (DNA): TGTGCCAGCCAATCCCAGGGGGCGGGAGATACGCAGTATTTT. Full variable domain (rest looked up from reference TRBV28 and TRBJ2-3): DVKVTQSSRYLVKRTGEKVFLECVQDMDHENMFWYRQDPGLGLRLIYFSYDVKMKEKGDIPEGYSVSREKKERFSLILESASTNQTSMYLCASQSQGAGDTQYFGPGTRLTVL.